The 31 T cell receptor beta chains reported below all come from one sample, sequenced in a study of technical replicates of blood from several donors (TCRdb year 2017). The library came from the immunoSEQ multiplex PCR assay. TCRdb stores this immuneACCESS table with in-frame sequences only. Part of the clones is absent; in the studies checked, under half of the shortfall reflects unresolved V genes, and no reason is known for the rest. In this sample the table shows tens of thousands of clones, about 92% of which occur a single time. 0.27% of the sample lies in the top ten. Sequencing was performed on T cells isolated from PBMCs. The source is a human donor in good health.

The rearrangement links TRBV6-1 to TRBJ1-1; TRBD1 agrees at 7 bases. CDR3 length: 16 residues. Germline assignment: CDR1 MNHNS and CDR2 SASEGT. The V gene end was trimmed by 2 bases and the J gene end by 5 bases; junction bases not matched to a gene: 11. CDR3 region: CASSEFLSAGGTEAFF. The CDR3 DNA is TGTGCCAGCAGTGAATTTCTATCGGCAGGGGGGACTGAAGCTTTCTTT.

The rearrangement links TRBV7-8 to TRBJ2-7; 7 bases agree with TRBD2. Germline loops: CDR1 SGHVS, CDR2 FQNEAQ. The CDR3 contains 15 residues. J was trimmed by 1 base and V by 2 bases; bases with no gene match: 5. This chain's CDR3 is CASSLKRGPSYEQYF. DNA of the CDR3: TGTGCCAGCAGCTTAAAGCGGGGTCCATCCTACGAGCAGTACTTC.

This clone was seen just once. The chain combines TRBV5-6 with TRBJ2-7, with D unresolved. The CDR3 sequence is 14 residues long. Germline CDR1 SGHDT, CDR2 YYEEEE. V shed 0 bases and J shed 2 bases, with 9 bases lying between them. CDR3 nucleotides: TGTGCCAGCAGCTTGGTGGGCGCCGCCTACGAGCAGTACTTC. It specifies CASSLVGAAYEQYF.

The J gene is TRBJ2-7, the V gene TRBV11-2; D not certain. V lost 3 bases and J 4 bases, leaving 16 bases between the germline ends. The CDR3 is 15 residues long. The germline CDR1 and CDR2 sequences are SGHAT and FQNNGV. The DNA of the CDR3 is TGTGCCAGCAGCTTCCCCCTTGTAAGCTCATACGAGCAGTACTTC. It yields the protein CASSFPLVSSYEQYF.

The chain links TRBV11-2 to TRBJ1-2; 11 nucleotides align to TRBD1. Germline lookup yields CDR1 SGHAT and CDR2 FQNNGV. CDR3 length: 14 amino acids. V gave up 7 bases and J gave up 6 bases; unmatched junction bases: 7. The CDR3 loop is CASTRTGGLDGYTF. CDR3 DNA: TGTGCCAGCACGCGGACAGGGGGCCTCGATGGCTACACCTTC.

This clone was picked up one time. The chain has TRBV10-1 and TRBJ1-6; D gene ambiguous. The CDR3 length is 12 residues. From germline, CDR1 is WNHNN and CDR2 SYGVQD (reference sequence). V gave up 3 bases and J gave up 8 bases, with 5 bases separating them. CDR3 nucleotides: TGCGCCAGCAGTGACACGGATTCACCCCTCCACTTT. It is translated as CASSDTDSPLHF.

This chain joins TRBV28 and TRBJ1-1, with TRBD1 as a possible D gene (6 bases). V was shortened by 8 bases and J by 0 bases, with 13 bases between the two germline ends. CDR3 size: 14 residues. Germline V gene sequence: CDR1 MDHEN, CDR2 SYDVKM. The CDR3 DNA follows: TGTGCCAGCCATCATCAGGGGTTGAACACTGAAGCTTTCTTT. This sequence encodes CASHHQGLNTEAFF.

V is TRBV5-6 and J is TRBJ2-7; 11 bases agree with TRBD2. Trimming at V came to 7 bases and at J to 6 bases, leaving 9 bases not matched to a gene. Germline V lookup: CDR1 SGHDT, CDR2 YYEEEE. The CDR3 covers 14 residues. The CDR3 DNA is TGTGCCAGCGGTAGACTAGCGGGACCTCGCGAGCAGTACTTC. Translated, it gives CASGRLAGPREQYF.

The rearrangement uses TRBV4-1 and TRBJ2-3; tentative D call: TRBD1 (6 bases). V was clipped by 0 bases and J by 2 bases, with 15 bases between them. Germline-derived CDR1 and CDR2 are MGHRA and YSYEKL. The CDR3 sequence is 17 residues long. The CDR3 here is CASSQDYNRVHTDTQYF. The CDR3 DNA reads as TGCGCCAGCAGCCAAGATTATAACAGGGTACACACAGATACGCAGTATTTT.

CDR3 nucleotide sequence: TGTGCCAGCAGTTACTCGAGTCAGGGGCTCGAGCCCCAGCATTTT. Residues: CASSYSSQGLEPQHF. The rearrangement joins TRBV6-6 to TRBJ1-5; a possible D gene is TRBD1 (6 bases). CDR3 size: 15 residues. Per the germline V gene, CDR1 is MNHNY and CDR2 is SVGAGI (reference sequence). Between the trimmed V and J ends, which lost 0 bases and 8 bases, there was a span of 14 bases.

This chain joins TRBV30 and TRBJ1-5; D is undetermined. V lost 8 bases and J lost 0, with 14 bases in between. CDR3 size: 14 residues. CDR1 and CDR2 (germline): GTSNPN, SVGIG (reference sequence). In nucleotides, the CDR3 is TGTGCCCTCGCTATATCCTATAGCAATCAGCCCCAGCATTTT. Residues: CALAISYSNQPQHF.

This clone is a singleton in its sample. An end of the junction differs from the germline gene, which may be a read error. The chain uses TRBV7-8 and TRBJ2-7; D is possibly TRBD2 (6 bases). Germline V CDR1 and CDR2: SGHVS, FQNEAQ. The CDR3 length is 14 residues. CDR3 nucleotide sequence: TGTGCCAGCAGCTTAGCGGGGGGTACGTACGTGCAGTACTTC. This gives the protein CASSLAGGTYVQYF. The whole variable domain, filled in from reference TRBV7-8 and TRBJ2-7, reads GAGVSQSPRYKVAKRGQDVALRCDPISGHVSLFWYQQALGQGPEFLTYFQNEAQLDKSGLPSDRFFAERPEGSVSTLKIQRTQQEDSAVYLCASSLAGGTYVQYFGPGTRLTVT.

The chain joins TRBV28 to TRBJ1-3; no clear D. CDR1 and CDR2 from the germline V gene are MDHEN and SYDVKM. The germline V and J ends were trimmed by 4 bases and 0 bases, with 13 bases remaining between them. The CDR3 extends over 16 amino acids. The DNA of the CDR3 is TGTGCCAGCAGTTCCCTGACTCCAAGCTCTGGAAACACCATATATTTT. This codes for CASSSLTPSSGNTIYF.

V is TRBV11-2 and J is TRBJ1-3, with 7 positions matching TRBD1. J gave up 8 bases and V 8 bases, and 12 bases lay outside the gene matches. Germline CDR1 reads SGHAT; CDR2 reads FQNNGV. The length of the CDR3 is 14 residues. The CDR3, as DNA: TGTGCCAGCCTCCGAGGGGGCAGCAGAGACACCATATATTTT. As protein: CASLRGGSRDTIYF.

The chain carries TRBV19 and TRBJ1-1, with a tentative D call TRBD1 (5 bases). Trimming shortened V by 6 bases and J by 4 bases, and 21 bases separated the two germline ends. CDR1 and CDR2 (germline): LNHDA, SQIVND (reference sequence). The CDR3 is 16 amino acids. The CDR3 sequence is CASRTRPGGKGTEAFF. The CDR3 DNA sequence: TGTGCCAGTAGGACCCGGCCGGGGGGAAAGGGCACTGAAGCTTTCTTT.

This chain connects TRBV6-5 to TRBJ2-3; 7 bases align to TRBD1. The CDR3 consists of 15 residues. Per the germline V gene, CDR1 is MNHEY and CDR2 is SVGAGI. The ends lost 6 bases at V and 0 bases at J; junction bases unmatched: 6. This chain's CDR3 is CASRRWTGSTDTQYF. CDR3 nucleotide sequence: TGTGCCAGCAGGAGATGGACAGGAAGCACAGATACGCAGTATTTT.

For the CDR3, the DNA is TGTGCTAGTGGTTCGGGACAGGGGAACGAAAAACTGTTTTTT. Its translation: CASGSGQGNEKLFF. This chain uses TRBV12-5 with TRBJ1-4; 10 nucleotides align to TRBD1. This CDR3 has 14 residues. V was pared by 4 bases and J by 8 bases, with 4 bases of the junction left unmatched. Per the germline V gene, CDR1 is LGHNT and CDR2 is FRNRAP.

V and J are TRBV9 and TRBJ1-4; 9 bases align to TRBD1. The germline CDR1 and CDR2 sequences are SGDLS and YYNGEE. The CDR3 length is 16 residues. Trimming removed 0 bases from V and 0 bases from J; junction bases left unmatched: 0. CDR3 in amino acids: CASSVGQGATNEKLFF. The CDR3, as DNA: TGTGCCAGCAGCGTAGGACAGGGGGCAACTAATGAAAAACTGTTTTTT. Supplemented by reference TRBV9 and TRBJ1-4, the full variable domain reads DSGVTQTPKHLITATGQRVTLRCSPRSGDLSVYWYQQSLDQGLQFLIQYYNGEERAKGNILERFSAQQFPDLHSELNLSSLELGDSALYFCASSVGQGATNEKLFFGSGTQLSVL.

This clone was detected once. The rearrangement uses TRBV13 and TRBJ2-1; TRBD2 agrees at 13 bases. CDR1 PRHDT and CDR2 FYEKMQ come from the germline V gene (reference sequence). The V segment lost 2 bases and the J segment 7 bases; nucleotides outside the gene matches: 8. The CDR3 runs 17 residues. The CDR3 nucleotides read TGTGCCAGCAGCTTATGGACTAGCGGGAGTGTTAGGAATGAGCAGTTCTTC. Residues: CASSLWTSGSVRNEQFF.

Only one count was recorded for this clone. The chain employs TRBV27 and TRBJ2-1; 10 nucleotides line up with TRBD1. This CDR3 has 16 residues. Trimming at V came to 1 base and at J to 7 bases, leaving 7 bases not matched to a gene. Germline V lookup: CDR1 MNHEY, CDR2 SMNVEV (reference sequence). CDR3 nucleotides: TGTGCCAGCAGTTTATTAGGACAGGGGGGGTATAATGAGCAGTTCTTC. This codes for CASSLLGQGGYNEQFF.

The chain is built from TRBV5-1 and TRBJ2-3; 9 positions match TRBD2. V shed 1 base and J 2 bases; nucleotides not matched to a gene: 8. Germline V lookup: CDR1 SGHRS, CDR2 YFSETQ. There are 17 residues in the CDR3. As DNA, the CDR3 is TGCGCCAGCAGCTTGAAGCGGGAGGCCCACCTCACAGATACGCAGTATTTT. It translates to CASSLKREAHLTDTQYF.

V is TRBV27 and J is TRBJ2-1, with D possibly matching TRBD2 (6 bases). V was clipped by 7 bases and J by 0 bases, with 10 bases between them. The germline V gene has CDR1 MNHEY and CDR2 SMNVEV (reference sequence). The CDR3 sequence is 14 residues long. The CDR3 DNA sequence: TGTGCCAGCACCCGGGACTCCTCCTACAATGAGCAGTTCTTC. Protein product: CASTRDSSYNEQFF.

V gene TRBV11-3 combines with J gene TRBJ2-1, with D possibly being TRBD2 (7 bases). CDR3 length equals 15 residues. Germline CDR1 SGHNT, CDR2 YENEEA. Trimming shortened V by 2 bases and J by 5 bases, and 13 bases separated the two germline ends. CDR3 loop: CASSLPRGRDNEQFF. As DNA, the CDR3 is TGTGCCAGCAGCTTACCGCGGGGGCGAGACAATGAGCAGTTCTTC. The full variable domain, completed using reference TRBV11-3 and TRBJ2-1, is EAGVVQSPRYKIIEKKQPVAFWCNPISGHNTLYWYLQNLGQGPELLIRYENEEAVDDSQLPKDRFSAERLKGVDSTLKIQPAELGDSAVYLCASSLPRGRDNEQFFGPGTRLTVL.

The V gene is TRBV5-1, the J gene TRBJ2-1, with D maybe TRBD2 (6 bases). This CDR3 comprises 13 residues. Germline CDR1 and CDR2: SGHRS and YFSETQ. V dropped 4 bases and J dropped 7 bases, with 12 bases sitting between them. The CDR3 reads CASSVSGRNEQFF. In DNA, the CDR3 is TGCGCCAGCAGCGTAAGCGGGCGGAATGAGCAGTTCTTC.

This chain uses TRBV15 with TRBJ2-1; TRBD2 agrees at 12 bases. Trimming at V came to 2 bases and at J to 6 bases, leaving 2 bases not matched to a gene. Germline loops: CDR1 LNHNV, CDR2 YYDKDF (reference sequence). This CDR3 contains 15 residues. The CDR3 spells CATSRLAGGPNEQFF. CDR3 coding DNA: TGTGCCACCAGCAGACTAGCGGGAGGGCCCAATGAGCAGTTCTTC.

This clone was observed a single time. The gene calls are TRBV18 and TRBJ1-1; D unresolved. The CDR3 contains 15 residues. The germline V gene encodes CDR1 KGHSH and CDR2 LQKENI. Trimming shortened V by 5 bases and J by 1 base, and 14 bases separated the two germline ends. The CDR3 DNA is TGTGCCAGCTCAAGGAGGGAGAAGCGGAACACTGAAGCTTTCTTT. Translating it yields CASSRREKRNTEAFF.

The V call is TRBV5-4, the J call TRBJ2-7; a weak D match, TRBD1 (7 bases). CDR1 is SGHNT and CDR2 is YYREEE in the germline V gene (reference sequence). Between the trimmed V and J ends, which lost 2 bases and 8 bases, there was a span of 14 bases. This CDR3 contains 13 residues. In DNA form, the CDR3 reads TGTGCCAGCAGCTTCCGACAGGGAGGCAAGCAGTACTTC. Residues: CASSFRQGGKQYF.

The genes are TRBV5-1 and TRBJ2-3; 10 bases fit TRBD2. This CDR3 comprises 19 residues. With 1 base clipped from V and 3 bases from J, the junction kept 14 bases outside the gene matches. Germline CDR1 reads SGHRS; CDR2 reads YFSETQ. CDR3 amino acids: CASSLRGTVAGGSTDTQYF. DNA of the CDR3: TGCGCCAGCAGCTTGAGAGGTACGGTAGCGGGGGGAAGTACAGATACGCAGTATTTT.

This clone was recorded only once. The V call is TRBV5-4, the J call TRBJ1-4; D is ambiguous. The CDR3 loop spans 14 amino acids. Trimming removed 5 bases at V and 4 bases at J, with 12 bases between. Germline V gene sequence: CDR1 SGHNT, CDR2 YYREEE (reference sequence). CDR3 loop: CASSSFGGNEKLFF. In nucleotides, the CDR3 is TGTGCCAGCAGTTCGTTCGGCGGTAATGAAAAACTGTTTTTT.

The chain recombines TRBV10-3 with TRBJ1-1; D is possibly TRBD1 (5 bases). Trimming stripped 2 bases from V and 1 base from J, with 11 bases between. Germline V lookup: CDR1 ENHRY, CDR2 SYGVKD. The CDR3 totals 15 residues. CDR3 nucleotide sequence: TGTGCCATCAGTGAGAGGACAACAGGGAACACTGAAGCTTTCTTT. Translating gives CAISERTTGNTEAFF.

The chain carries TRBV11-2 and TRBJ1-5; TRBD1 matches at 7 bases. This CDR3 spans 16 amino acids. With V trimmed by 5 bases and J by 7 bases, 14 bases remained unmatched. Looked up from germline, CDR1 is SGHAT and CDR2 is FQNNGV. The CDR3 region is CASSPSTGKETQPQHF. The CDR3 bases are TGTGCCAGCAGCCCATCGACAGGGAAAGAAACCCAGCCCCAGCATTTT. The whole variable domain, remainder taken from reference TRBV11-2 and TRBJ1-5, is EAGVAQSPRYKIIEKRQSVAFWCNPISGHATLYWYQQILGQGPKLLIQFQNNGVVDDSQLPKDRFSAERLKGVDSTLKIQPAKLEDSAVYLCASSPSTGKETQPQHFGDGTRLSIL.